These 10 T cell receptor beta chains originate from one sample sequenced in a study of blood T cell repertoires in COVID-19. Profiling relied on immunoSEQ multiplex PCR, and the TCRdb table lists in-frame clones only, not all of them. The table has over 45,000 clones, approximately 80% seen once. Sequencing was carried out using peripheral blood. All receptors come from a man in his forties or fifties with acute or convalescent COVID-19.

The rearrangement links TRBV6-4 to TRBJ2-3, with D perhaps matching TRBD2 (7 bases). Trimming took 4 bases from V and 1 from J, leaving 9 bases between them. Per germline, CDR1 MRHNA and CDR2 SNTAGT. This CDR3 spans 14 amino acids. CDR3 loop: CASSGGGGTDTQYF. The DNA of the CDR3 is TGTGCCAGCAGTGGAGGGGGGGGCACAGATACGCAGTATTTT.

The chain uses TRBV6-5 and TRBJ1-1; D gene unclear. CDR1 is MNHEY and CDR2 is SVGAGI in the germline V gene. This CDR3 contains 13 residues. The V end was cut by 8 bases, the J end by 3 bases, with 13 bases between. The CDR3 reads CASRPNGYTEAFF. The CDR3 DNA reads as TGTGCCAGCCGACCTAACGGGTACACTGAAGCTTTCTTT.

The chain uses TRBV28 and TRBJ1-2; D perhaps matches TRBD1 (5 bases). The CDR3 spans 13 residues. Trimming cost V 3 bases and J 4 bases, with 9 bases left between them. Germline-derived CDR1 and CDR2 are MDHEN and SYDVKM. In DNA, the CDR3 is TGTGCCAGCAGTTTTTCGACAGTCTATGGCTACACCTTC. Residues: CASSFSTVYGYTF.

The chain carries TRBV5-1 and TRBJ2-2; TRBD2 matches 11 bases. J gave up 5 bases and V 4 bases, and 13 bases lay outside the gene matches. The CDR3 has 18 amino acids. Per the germline V gene, CDR1 is SGHRS and CDR2 is YFSETQ. The CDR3 nucleotides read TGCGCCAGCAGCCTACATGGAGGGAGACTAGCGGGGACCGGGGAGCTGTTTTTT. Protein product: CASSLHGGRLAGTGELFF.

The J gene is TRBJ2-7, the V gene TRBV30; 7 positions agree with TRBD1. CDR3 length equals 13 residues. The germline gives CDR1 GTSNPN, CDR2 SVGIG (reference sequence). The V segment lost 5 bases and the J segment 6 bases; nucleotides outside the gene matches: 10. CDR3 DNA: TGTGCCTGGGAGAGACAGGGAACGATCGAGCAGTACTTC. This translates into CAWERQGTIEQYF.

A few counts support this clone. This chain links TRBV5-5 with TRBJ2-7; TRBD1 aligns across 7 bases. The CDR3 runs 13 residues. Germline V gives CDR1 SGHKS, CDR2 YYEKEE (reference sequence). Trimming took 2 bases from V and 4 from J; bases not matched to a gene: 3. The CDR3 region has the DNA TGTGCCAGCAGCTTCCCGGACAGGTACGAGCAGTACTTC. Translated: CASSFPDRYEQYF.

This clone showed up just once. The genes are TRBV29-1 and TRBJ2-2; the match to TRBD1 covers 7 bases. In germline, CDR1 is SQVTM, CDR2 ANQGSEA. This CDR3 is 14 amino acids long. After removal of 2 bases from V and 5 bases from J, the junction contained 5 bases not matched to a gene. The CDR3 protein is CSVERQGVTGELFF. The CDR3 region has the DNA TGCAGCGTTGAACGGCAGGGGGTAACCGGGGAGCTGTTTTTT.

The V call is TRBV7-8, the J call TRBJ2-7, with TRBD1 identical over 7 bases. Trimming removed 1 base from V and 3 bases from J; junction bases left unmatched: 3. Germline V CDR1 and CDR2: SGHVS, FQNEAQ. This CDR3 comprises 14 residues. DNA of the CDR3: TGTGCCAGCAGCTTAGAGGCAGGGGGCTACGAGCAGTACTTC. The encoded protein is CASSLEAGGYEQYF.

The chain is built from TRBV18 and TRBJ2-5, with D perhaps matching TRBD1 (6 bases). Germline-derived CDR1 and CDR2 are KGHSH and LQKENI. Trimming took off 1 base at V and 1 base at J, with 10 bases between the two ends. There are 15 residues in the CDR3. This CDR3 is CASSPRADSQETQYF. In DNA, the CDR3 is TGTGCCAGCTCACCACGAGCGGACAGCCAAGAGACCCAGTACTTC. The full variable domain, with the rest looked up from reference TRBV18 and TRBJ2-5, is NAGVMQNPRHLVRRRGQEARLRCSPMKGHSHVYWYRQLPEEGLKFMVYLQKENIIDESGMPKERFSAEFPKEGPSILRIQQVVRGDSAAYFCASSPRADSQETQYFGPGTRLLVL.

This rearrangement joins TRBV7-9 to TRBJ2-1; weak D call: TRBD2 (7 bases). The CDR3 spans 14 residues. Trimming took 6 bases from V and 7 from J, leaving 16 bases between them. CDR1 is SEHNR, CDR2 FQNEAQ, per germline (reference sequence). CDR3 amino acids: CASSSGGLFNEQFF. CDR3 nucleotides: TGTGCCAGCAGTTCGGGGGGCCTTTTTAATGAGCAGTTCTTC.